This T cell receptor beta chain was profiled in a study of control samples from healthy donors and cancer patients. TCRdb's copy holds only in-frame clones and misses some; the assay was immunoSEQ multiplex PCR. The sample has 100,000 to 150,000 clones, 89% seen once. Sequencing input: blood. The source of this sequence is a middle-aged man in good health.

The DNA for the CDR3 is TGCAGCGTTCTGGACAGGGGAACTAATGAAAAACTGTTTTTT. This encodes CSVLDRGTNEKLFF. J is TRBJ1-4 and V is TRBV29-1, with 9 bases identical to TRBD1. This CDR3 spans 14 amino acids. After removal of 5 bases from V and 1 base from J, the junction contained 2 bases not matched to a gene. Germline lookup yields CDR1 SQVTM and CDR2 ANQGSEA. Full variable domain (outside the CDR3, taken from reference TRBV29-1 and TRBJ1-4): SAVISQKPSRDICQRGTSLTIQCQVDSQVTMMFWYRQQPGQSLTLIATANQGSEATYESGFVIDKFPISRPNLTFSTLTVSNMSPEDSSIYLCSVLDRGTNEKLFFGSGTQLSVL.